Listed here are 24 T cell receptor beta chains from one sample, sequenced in a study of T cell repertoires in ileal Crohn's disease. Time point noted: inflamed ileum from the surgical specimen. The protocol was immunoSEQ multiplex PCR, while the TCRdb copy is restricted to in-frame clones and leaves out a portion. This table holds about 17,000 clones, about 75% found once. Input material: ileal tissue. Receptors were obtained from an adult with Crohn's disease.

This clone was counted once. This chain connects TRBV6-5 to TRBJ1-2, with D uncertain. V was pared by 5 bases and J by 2 bases, with 12 bases between. The germline V gene has CDR1 MNHEY and CDR2 SVGAGI. The CDR3 totals 14 residues. This CDR3 is CASSPSWSNYGYTF. CDR3 nucleotide sequence: TGTGCCAGCAGTCCCTCCTGGTCAAACTATGGCTACACCTTC.

The chain's CDR3 is CASSLNANNEQFF. Here the CDR3 DNA reads TGCGCCAGCAGCTTGAATGCAAACAATGAGCAGTTCTTC. The chain couples TRBV5-1 to TRBJ2-1; D unresolved. V lost 1 base, J lost 5 bases, and 7 bases lay in between. Germline V lookup: CDR1 SGHRS, CDR2 YFSETQ. This CDR3 has 13 amino acids.

The chain uses TRBV29-1 and TRBJ2-5, with TRBD1 identical over 7 bases. The V gene's germline CDR1 is SQVTM and CDR2 ANQGSEA. V was pared by 2 bases and J by 9 bases, with 12 bases of the junction left unmatched. The CDR3 is 14 amino acids. The CDR3 protein is CSVEIGTVQGSQYF. The DNA of the CDR3 is TGCAGCGTTGAAATCGGGACAGTCCAGGGGTCCCAGTACTTC. The full variable domain, its missing parts supplied by reference TRBV29-1 and TRBJ2-5, is SAVISQKPSRDICQRGTSLTIQCQVDSQVTMMFWYRQQPGQSLTLIATANQGSEATYESGFVIDKFPISRPNLTFSTLTVSNMSPEDSSIYLCSVEIGTVQGSQYFGPGTRLLVL.

This clone showed up just once. The chain recombines TRBV2 with TRBJ2-1; 11 bases map to TRBD2. The CDR3 has 15 amino acids. Unmatched junction bases numbered 6, after V lost 6 bases and J lost 5 bases. Germline-derived CDR1 and CDR2 are SNHLY and FYNNEI. CDR3 in amino acids: CASRLGTSGHNEQFF. CDR3 nucleotides: TGTGCCAGCAGACTTGGGACTAGCGGACACAATGAGCAGTTCTTC. Complete variable domain (other parts from reference TRBV2 and TRBJ2-1): EPEVTQTPSHQVTQMGQEVILRCVPISNHLYFYWYRQILGQKVEFLVSFYNNEISEKSEIFDDQFSVERPDGSNFTLKIRSTKLEDSAMYFCASRLGTSGHNEQFFGPGTRLTVL.

This clone has just a few counts. This sample includes further DNA sequences coding for the same CDR3. The V call is TRBV5-6, the J call TRBJ2-7, with D perhaps given as TRBD1 or TRBD2 (5 bases each). The V gene's germline CDR1 is SGHDT and CDR2 YYEEEE. The CDR3 runs to 14 residues. Trimming removed 5 bases at V and 4 bases at J, with 16 bases between. The CDR3 DNA sequence: TGTGCCAGCAGGGCCGGGACGGATATTTACGAGCAGTACTTC. Encoded protein: CASRAGTDIYEQYF.

Sample share makes this clone medium-sized (0.01 to 0.1%). J is TRBJ2-6 and V is TRBV11-2; TRBD1 is a possible D gene (5 bases). Germline V CDR1 and CDR2: SGHAT, FQNNGV. V lost 5 bases to trimming and J lost 2 bases, with 10 bases between them. This CDR3 contains 15 residues. The CDR3 sequence: CASSTSGPGANVLTF. For the CDR3, the DNA is TGTGCCAGCAGCACCTCAGGGCCTGGGGCCAACGTCCTGACTTTC.

As for this clone: One end of the junction is discordant with germline, which a read error may explain. This chain links TRBV7-7 with TRBJ1-3; no firm D call. Per germline, CDR1 SSHAT and CDR2 FNYEAQ (reference sequence). The CDR3 spans 13 residues. The CDR3 region is CASSLERGNTIYF. CDR3 coding DNA: TGTGCTAGCAGCTTAGAGCGGGGAAACACCATATATTTT.

This chain connects TRBV14 to TRBJ2-7, with a possible D match to TRBD1 (7 bases). The length of the CDR3 is 12 residues. V was cut by 11 bases and J by 5 bases, with 16 bases left in between. The germline CDR1 and CDR2 sequences are SGHDN and FVKESK. The CDR3 DNA reads as TGTGCCCCTCAGGGGGGCTGCGACGAGCAGTACTTC. Its translation: CAPQGGCDEQYF.

The rearrangement links TRBV19 to TRBJ2-7; the match to TRBD1 covers 9 bases. V was clipped by 5 bases and J by 5 bases; unmatched bases: 7. CDR3 length: 14 amino acids. CDR1 is LNHDA, CDR2 SQIVND, per germline (reference sequence). The CDR3 loop is CASSLRDRANEQYF. The CDR3 coding sequence is TGTGCCAGTAGTCTCCGGGACAGGGCAAACGAGCAGTACTTC.

The V gene is TRBV19, the J gene TRBJ2-1; D not certain. The ends were cut back, 1 base at V and 2 bases at J, with 6 bases in the middle. The CDR3 covers 14 residues. Germline V gene data show CDR1 as LNHDA and CDR2 as SQIVND (reference sequence). The CDR3 DNA follows: TGTGCCAGTAGTATAGCGGGTACCTACAATGAGCAGTTCTTC. Its protein product is CASSIAGTYNEQFF.

The chain uses TRBV28 and TRBJ1-2, with D hard to call. The germline V and J ends were trimmed by 2 bases and 10 bases, with 8 bases remaining between them. The CDR3 consists of 11 residues. Germline CDR1 MDHEN, CDR2 SYDVKM. This chain's CDR3 is CASSLKQTYTF. In DNA, the CDR3 is TGTGCCAGCAGTTTAAAGCAGACCTACACCTTC.

CDR3 residues: CASLGTSSSGNTIYF. CDR3 bases: TGTGCCAGCCTGGGGACATCGTCCTCTGGAAACACCATATATTTT. V is TRBV19 and J is TRBJ1-3, with TRBD1 as a possible D gene (6 bases). V shed 9 bases and J shed 0 bases, with 15 bases lying between them. The germline V gene has CDR1 LNHDA and CDR2 SQIVND (reference sequence). This CDR3 has 15 residues.

CDR3 in amino acids: CASSRNLGGLDYGYTF. Written as DNA, the CDR3 is TGTGCCAGCAGCCGGAACCTCGGGGGGCTTGACTATGGCTACACCTTC. The chain links TRBV14 to TRBJ1-2; possible D gene TRBD1, 6 bases. This CDR3 region has 16 residues. The V and J ends lost 4 bases and 3 bases respectively, with 18 bases between them. CDR1 and CDR2 from the germline V gene are SGHDN and FVKESK.

The genes are TRBV19 and TRBJ1-5; the D gene is possibly TRBD1 (5 bases). V was shortened by 5 bases and J by 0 bases, with 20 bases between the two germline ends. The CDR3 loop spans 18 amino acids. CDR1 and CDR2 from the germline V gene are LNHDA and SQIVND (reference sequence). CDR3 bases: TGTGCCAGTAGTCCAAGCAGGAGGAGGGGATATAGCAATCAGCCCCAGCATTTT. Translation gives CASSPSRRRGYSNQPQHF.

This chain joins TRBV6-1 and TRBJ2-2, with 9 bases aligning to TRBD1. CDR1 is MNHNS and CDR2 is SASEGT in the germline V gene. The CDR3 length is 15 residues. V gave up 3 bases and J gave up 8 bases; unmatched junction bases: 7. CDR3: CASSEGTGSSGELFF. CDR3 nucleotide sequence: TGTGCCAGCAGTGAGGGGACAGGGAGTTCTGGGGAGCTGTTTTTT.

The V call is TRBV4-2, the J call TRBJ2-2; tentatively, D is TRBD2 (6 bases). The CDR3 sequence is 14 residues long. Trimming pared 4 bases from V and 3 bases from J, leaving 9 bases between. Germline V gene sequence: CDR1 LGHNA, CDR2 YNFKEQ. The CDR3 reads CASSRRLDTGELFF. CDR3 nucleotides: TGTGCCAGCAGCCGACGACTAGACACCGGGGAGCTGTTTTTT.

The chain couples TRBV10-1 to TRBJ1-2, with TRBD1 matching 7 bases. V lost 0 bases and J lost 6; bases outside the gene matches: 4. This CDR3 has 14 residues. The germline gives CDR1 WNHNN, CDR2 SYGVQD (reference sequence). The CDR3 reads CASSESGQGDGYTF. The CDR3 DNA follows: TGCGCCAGCAGTGAGTCTGGGCAGGGGGATGGCTACACCTTC.

The rearrangement links TRBV7-6 to TRBJ2-7, with a possible D match to TRBD2 (6 bases). The CDR3 sequence is 14 residues long. Germline V gives CDR1 SGHVS, CDR2 FNYEAQ. V dropped 5 bases and J dropped 3 bases, with 14 bases sitting between them. The CDR3 sequence: CASSAQRTNYEQYF. CDR3 DNA sequence: TGTGCCAGCAGCGCTCAAAGGACTAACTACGAGCAGTACTTC.

This clone was detected only once. The chain carries TRBV19 and TRBJ2-5, with D tentatively TRBD1 (5 bases). Germline-derived CDR1 and CDR2 are LNHDA and SQIVND (reference sequence). Between the trimmed V and J ends, which lost 4 bases and 0 bases, there was a span of 12 bases. CDR3 length: 15 residues. CDR3 sequence reads: CASSNMGPYQETQYF. CDR3 sequence (DNA): TGTGCCAGTAGTAATATGGGGCCGTACCAAGAGACCCAGTACTTC.

J is TRBJ2-7 and V is TRBV5-5; 9 nucleotides agree with TRBD1. Germline-derived CDR1 and CDR2 are SGHKS and YYEKEE (reference sequence). This CDR3 is built from 14 residues. Trimming cost V 5 bases and J 0 bases; bases outside gene matches: 3. Here the CDR3 reads CASRTGGSSYEQYF. Here the CDR3 DNA reads TGTGCCAGCAGGACAGGGGGGTCCTCCTACGAGCAGTACTTC.

The genes are TRBV25-1 and TRBJ2-1; 10 bases are shared with TRBD2. The CDR3 has 17 amino acids. With V trimmed by 4 bases and J by 0 bases, 6 bases remained unmatched. Per the germline V gene, CDR1 is MGHDK and CDR2 is SYGVNS. The CDR3 here is CASSVERGGVSYNEQFF. In DNA form, the CDR3 reads TGTGCCAGCAGTGTAGAGCGGGGGGGCGTCTCCTACAATGAGCAGTTCTTC.

This clone was seen a single time. The J gene is TRBJ2-7, the V gene TRBV5-1, with 8 bases fitting TRBD1. Germline CDR1 SGHRS, CDR2 YFSETQ. V shed 3 bases, J shed 7 bases, and the junction held 9 bases outside the gene matches. The CDR3 totals 14 residues. CDR3 protein: CASSYRGDLEEQYF. The DNA of the CDR3 is TGCGCCAGCAGCTACAGGGGGGACCTTGAAGAGCAGTACTTC. Together with reference TRBV5-1 and TRBJ2-7, the CDR3 gives the full variable domain: KAGVTQTPRYLIKTRGQQVTLSCSPISGHRSVSWYQQTPGQGLQFLFEYFSETQRNKGNFPGRFSGRQFSNSRSEMNVSTLELGDSALYLCASSYRGDLEEQYFGPGTRLTVT.

The chain is built from TRBV5-1 and TRBJ2-2; D gene uncertain. Trimming removed 0 bases from V and 0 bases from J, with 15 bases in between. Germline-derived CDR1 and CDR2 are SGHRS and YFSETQ. The CDR3 has 18 amino acids. The CDR3 here is CASSLATKGYANTGELFF. In DNA form, the CDR3 reads TGCGCCAGCAGCTTGGCCACTAAGGGATACGCGAACACCGGGGAGCTGTTTTTT.

The rearrangement joins TRBV29-1 to TRBJ2-2, with 13 bases fitting TRBD2. V was pared by 7 bases and J by 7 bases, with 9 bases of the junction left unmatched. CDR1 and CDR2 from the germline V gene are SQVTM and ANQGSEA. This CDR3 region has 15 residues. The CDR3 region is CSARGLAGPGGELFF. In DNA, the CDR3 is TGCAGCGCCCGGGGACTAGCGGGGCCGGGCGGGGAGCTGTTTTTT.